This TCR beta chain was retrieved from a study of blood T cells in healthy people across ages. A second PCR, run for roughly 7 to 11 cycles, used a sample-barcoded 5' primer plus a J-beta primer mix. TCRdb recomputed calls from the 5' RACE reads with MiXCR, one row per CDR3 protein. The table lists over 600,000 distinct CDR3 sequences, 35% to 60% of them singletons. V dropped 7 bases and J dropped 2 bases, with 11 bases sitting between them. Per the germline V gene, CDR1 is SQVTM and CDR2 is ANQGSEA. CDR3 length: 12 residues. In terms of origin and age, donors were healthy Caucasian individuals from Russia aged roughly 6 to 90. This clonotype was seen more than once but under ten times. Its specificity is not known. Study-level results: Diversity was estimated from one million T cells, and these estimates were considered underestimates. Because donor CMV status was unknown, expanded clonotype changes were possibly confounded.

The V and J genes are TRBV29-1 and TRBJ2-5, with D possibly matching TRBD1 (6 bases). The TCR was taken from an older man in good health. Input material: blood. The CDR3 sequence: CSDRRGQETQYF. The CDR3, as DNA: TGCAGCGATCGTAGGGGGCAAGAGACCCAGTACTTC. Complete variable domain (other parts from reference TRBV29-1 and TRBJ2-5): SAVISQKPSRDICQRGTSLTIQCQVDSQVTMMFWYRQQPGQSLTLIATANQGSEATYESGFVIDKFPISRPNLTFSTLTVSNMSPEDSSIYLCSDRRGQETQYFGPGTRLLVL.